These T cell receptor beta chains were read from a single sample in a study of cytomegalovirus exposure and HLA in healthy donors. TCRdb's copy holds only in-frame clones and misses some; the assay was immunoSEQ multiplex PCR. Among around 200,000 clones, 75% to 90% were seen once, and the ten largest hold around 2.8%. The sequenced material came from PBMCs. The receptors were gathered from a woman aged 45-60 years in good health and CMV-seropositive. Each CDR3 is given without its conserved first and last residue. Size values are once, few and many counts, or a class for expanded clones, and some rows have none.

j_call	clone_size	v_call	cdr3_aa
TRBJ1-6	.	TRBV9	ASSVDSRYNSPLH
TRBJ1-2	.	TRBV7-9	ASSLGYRDYGYT
TRBJ2-3	.	TRBV19	ASTRLAGGLSTDTQY
TRBJ2-1	.	TRBV2	ASSRQGNEQF
TRBJ2-7	.	TRBV6-5	ASSENRGHEQY
TRBJ2-7	few	TRBV30	AWRTPGTGPGEQY
TRBJ2-3	.	TRBV6-1	ASREPGYTQY
TRBJ2-3	.	TRBV7-3	ASSQQGAGADTQY
TRBJ1-6	.	TRBV5-1	ASSLGQWGANSPLH
TRBJ2-1	.	TRBV10-3	AISESRQEQF
TRBJ2-7	.	TRBV5-1	ASSGTWTGVSYEQY
TRBJ2-6	.	TRBV11-3	ASSSWTGSGANVLT
TRBJ2-3	.	TRBV27	ASRRQGAADTQY
TRBJ1-1	.	TRBV2	ASSRTGTVNTEAF
TRBJ2-7	.	TRBV29-1	SAVDNYEQY
TRBJ2-3	.	TRBV7-2	ASSPSGERTDTQY
TRBJ1-2	.	TRBV27	ASSLRGNNYGYT
TRBJ1-6	.	TRBV27	ASSATGTTNSPLH
TRBJ2-2	.	TRBV7-3	ASSSGVANTGELF
TRBJ2-7	.	TRBV5-1	ASSPRTSGTHYEQY
TRBJ2-5	.	TRBV5-1	ASSTGSQETQY
TRBJ1-1	.	TRBV11-2	ASSLGLGTTGGLVTEAF
TRBJ2-4	.	TRBV7-2	ASSLGTSGQKNIQY
TRBJ1-2	.	TRBV6-5	ASSPGGSLSYGYT
TRBJ1-4	.	TRBV2	ASILGGQANEKLF
TRBJ2-5	.	TRBV5-4	ASSQGAETQY
TRBJ2-1	.	TRBV29-1	SVERTAPYNEQF
TRBJ2-7	.	TRBV14	ASSRQRTGGRGHEQY
TRBJ1-2	few	TRBV19	ASKTKTGSGYGYT
TRBJ1-4	.	TRBV7-9	ASSLEGGVGEKLF
TRBJ1-6	.	TRBV2	ASSEQGQGGSNSPLH
TRBJ1-5	.	TRBV5-1	AGSPPQGSQPQH
TRBJ2-7	once	TRBV4-3	ASSQLRVSSYEQY
TRBJ2-7	few	TRBV6-1	ASSPRGFRYEQY
TRBJ1-5	.	TRBV5-1	ASSLEGVGNQPQH
TRBJ2-2	once	TRBV4-3	ASSQETGGNTGELF